Listed below are T cell receptor beta chains from one sample, sequenced in a study of blood T cell repertoires in COVID-19. The assay was immunoSEQ multiplex PCR, and TCRdb's table has in-frame clones only and misses some. The sample has about half a million clones, roughly nine tenths seen once; the top ten hold approximately 8.3%. Sequencing used PBMCs or T cells enriched from blood (not recorded which). The receptor source for this set is a woman aged 60-75 years who had recovered from COVID-19. Each CDR3 is given with its conserved first and last residue. D genes are given only for firm matches. Only part of the rows carry a size: once, few, many, or a class if the clone is expanded.

>TRBJ1-3|NA|TRBV5-5|TRBD1
TGTGCCAGCAGTTACCAGGGGGCTACTGGAAACACCATATATTTT
CASSYQGATGNTIYF
>TRBJ1-5|NA|TRBV10-3|NA
TGTGCCATCAGCGAGGGCGGATATAGCAATCAGCCCCAGCATTTT
CAISEGGYSNQPQHF
>TRBJ2-3|NA|TRBV14|TRBD1
TGTGCCAGCAGCCCCCCGGGACAGCCGTTTGCCGATACGCAGTATTTT
CASSPPGQPFADTQYF
>TRBJ1-6|once|TRBV6-1|NA
TGTGCCAGCAGTGATTTGAGTATGAATAATTCACCCCTCCACTTT
CASSDLSMNNSPLHF
>TRBJ1-4|NA|TRBV5-1|NA
TGCGCCAGCAGCTTGACTCCCCGGGCAACTAATGAAAAACTGTTTTTT
CASSLTPRATNEKLFF
>TRBJ1-2|NA|TRBV10-3|TRBD1
TGTGCCATCAGTGAGAGGGACAGGGGTGACTATGGCTACACCTTC
CAISERDRGDYGYTF
>TRBJ1-3|NA|TRBV11-2|NA
TGTGCCAGCAGCCGACGTGGGCGGGGCGCTGGAAACACCATATATTTT
CASSRRGRGAGNTIYF
>TRBJ2-1|NA|TRBV4-1|NA
TGCGCCAGCAGCCGACAAGAGGTGTCGGGGGGCGCCAATGAGCAGTTCTTC
CASSRQEVSGGANEQFF
>TRBJ1-6|few|TRBV4-1|NA
TGCGCCAGCAGCTCAACGATGCAGGGGAAGGGAGATTCACCCCTCCACTTT
CASSSTMQGKGDSPLHF
>TRBJ1-2|NA|TRBV28|NA
TGTGCCAGCAGTTTAAAGCCTTTTGGCTACACCTTC
CASSLKPFGYTF
>TRBJ1-1|NA|TRBV7-8|NA
TGTGCCAGCAGCTTAAGGGGAATGAACACTGAAGCTTTCTTT
CASSLRGMNTEAFF
>TRBJ1-3|few|TRBV27|NA
TGTGCCAGCAGTTTACGCACAGGGAGCGGAAACACCATATATTTT
CASSLRTGSGNTIYF
>TRBJ1-5|NA|TRBV10-2|NA
TGCGCCAGCAGTCCGGTAGGGGGTGCCAATCAGCCCCAGCATTTT
CASSPVGGANQPQHF
>TRBJ1-2|NA|TRBV5-1|NA
TGCGCCAGCAGCTTGATGGCAGGGCGGGGTGGTTATGGCTACACCTTC
CASSLMAGRGGYGYTF
>TRBJ2-3|NA|TRBV10-2|NA
TGCGCCAGCAGTGCTACAGGGTTGACAGATACGCAGTATTTT
CASSATGLTDTQYF
>TRBJ2-3|once|TRBV13|TRBD2
TGTGCCAGCAGCATGTCCCTCGCGGGGGGCCTGCTTGATACGCAGTATTTT
CASSMSLAGGLLDTQYF
>TRBJ1-3|few|TRBV15|TRBD1
TGTGCCACCAGCAGAGGCCGGGACAGAGGGGGAAACACCATATATTTT
CATSRGRDRGGNTIYF
>TRBJ2-4|NA|TRBV19|NA
TGTGCCAGTAGTATAACCCAGGGAGGAAACATTCAGTACTTC
CASSITQGGNIQYF
>TRBJ2-2|once|TRBV5-1|NA
TGCGCCAGCAGCTTGAGTGCGGGGGCGGCGAACACCGGGGAGCTGTTTTTT
CASSLSAGAANTGELFF
>TRBJ1-6|NA|TRBV2|TRBD1
TGTGCCAGCAGGGGACAGGGGGTGCTTTCTTCACCCCTCCACTTT
CASRGQGVLSSPLHF
>TRBJ1-5|few|TRBV5-1|NA
TGCGCCAGCAGCCCCCGCCCCGGACAGAATAGCAATCAGCCCCAGCATTTT
CASSPRPGQNSNQPQHF
>TRBJ1-2|NA|TRBV6-4|NA
TGTGCCAGCATCTCCCAGGGTCCGCCCGGGCCAAGTGGCTACACCTTC
CASISQGPPGPSGYTF
>TRBJ2-2|NA|TRBV4-1|NA
TGCGCCAGCAGCCTCTACCAGCAGGGGACCGGGGAGCTGTTTTTT
CASSLYQQGTGELFF
>TRBJ2-3|NA|TRBV9|TRBD2
TGTGCCAGCAGCGTAGCTTCCGGGAGGTTCGCAGATACGCAGTATTTT
CASSVASGRFADTQYF
>TRBJ2-5|NA|TRBV18|NA
TGTGCCAGCTCACCGATTCTCCAGATTCGAGAGACCCAGTACTTC
CASSPILQIRETQYF
>TRBJ1-3|NA|TRBV24-1|NA
TGTGCCACCAGTGATTTAGGACACCACTCTGGAAACACCATATATTTT
CATSDLGHHSGNTIYF
>TRBJ1-6|NA|TRBV19|NA
TGTGCCAGTAGTGCGAGGGAGGGGAGGAATTCACCCCTCCACTTT
CASSAREGRNSPLHF
>TRBJ2-2|NA|TRBV18|NA
TGTGCCAGCTCACCACTACCCAGCACCGGGGAGCTGTTTTTT
CASSPLPSTGELFF
>TRBJ2-7|once|TRBV7-9|NA
TGTGCCAGCACTATTGGGGCTTCCTACGAGCAGTACTTC
CASTIGASYEQYF
>TRBJ2-7|NA|TRBV29-1|TRBD1
TGCAGCGTTGAAGGGACAGGGGGCCACGAGCAGTACTTC
CSVEGTGGHEQYF
>TRBJ1-6|NA|TRBV9|NA
TGTGCCAGCAGCGCCACAGGTCATACCGATAATTCACCCCTCCACTTT
CASSATGHTDNSPLHF
>TRBJ2-7|NA|TRBV19|TRBD2
TGTGCCACTTCCGGGACTAAAGGCTACGAGCAGTACTTC
CATSGTKGYEQYF
>TRBJ2-5|NA|TRBV27|TRBD1
TGTGCCAGCAGTTTAAGGGACAGACCCCAAGAGACCCAGTACTTC
CASSLRDRPQETQYF
>TRBJ2-4|NA|TRBV19|NA
TGTGCCAGTGGGGAGCTGGACATTCAGTACTTC
CASGELDIQYF
>TRBJ2-1|NA|TRBV14|TRBD2
TGTGCCAGCAGCCAAGATTCGCGGCGGGGGGGCCGTCATGAGCAGTTCTTC
CASSQDSRRGGRHEQFF
>TRBJ2-3|NA|TRBV5-8|TRBD1
TGTGCCAGCAGCTTGCAGGGGGCTAGAGCAGATACGCAGTATTTT
CASSLQGARADTQYF
>TRBJ1-6|NA|TRBV4-2|NA
TGTGCCAGCAGCCAAGTTCTGGCCGCTAATTCACCCCTCCACTTT
CASSQVLAANSPLHF
>TRBJ2-3|NA|TRBV4-2|TRBD2
TGTGCCAGCAGCCAACTGACGACGGCGGGGGGCTCCACAGATACGCAGTATTTT
CASSQLTTAGGSTDTQYF
>TRBJ2-3|NA|TRBV10-1|TRBD1
TGCGCCTGCTCCACCACCGGGACAGGGGGTCCAGATACGCAGTATTTT
CACSTTGTGGPDTQYF
>TRBJ2-1|NA|TRBV14|TRBD1
TGTGCCAGCAGCCCTGACAGGGTAGCCAATGAGCAGTTCTTC
CASSPDRVANEQFF
>TRBJ2-1|once|TRBV7-9|NA
TGTGCCAGCAGCTTAGTACGGGTAGCCTACAATGAGCAGTTCTTC
CASSLVRVAYNEQFF
>TRBJ1-1|NA|TRBV6-2/TRBV6-3|NA
TGTGCCAGCAGTTACCCCGGGATGAGCAGGGGCACTGAAGCTTTCTTT
CASSYPGMSRGTEAFF
>TRBJ1-2|NA|TRBV12-5|NA
TGTGCTAGTGGTTCGCGGTACTATGGCTACACCTTC
CASGSRYYGYTF
>TRBJ2-7|NA|TRBV6-5|NA
TGTGCCAGCAGTTTCACCCCGGGGAGCTCCTACGAGCAGTACTTC
CASSFTPGSSYEQYF
>TRBJ1-6|NA|TRBV10-3|TRBD1
TGTGCCATCAGGGGACAGGGGAGCTCCTATAATTCACCCCTCCACTTT
CAIRGQGSSYNSPLHF
>TRBJ2-1|NA|TRBV19|TRBD2
TGTGCCAGTAGTAAAGACTTAGGTAGCGGGGGTTACAATGAGCAGTTCTTC
CASSKDLGSGGYNEQFF
>TRBJ1-2|once|TRBV9|NA
TGTGCCAGCAGCGCGGGACACCTTAACTATGGCTACACCTTC
CASSAGHLNYGYTF
>TRBJ2-5|NA|TRBV29-1|NA
TGCAGCGTTGGGGACTCTCTCGGGGAGACCCAGTACTTC
CSVGDSLGETQYF
>TRBJ2-1|once|TRBV7-6|TRBD1
TGTGCCAGCAGCTTAGCCCCCTTAGCGTTCCCTGACAGGGGGCGTTTGGGTGATGAGCAGTTCTTC
CASSLAPLAFPDRGRLGDEQFF
>TRBJ2-1|NA|TRBV3-1/TRBV3-2|NA
TGTGCCAGCAGCCAGGGGGCGAGCTACAATGAGCAGTTCTTC
CASSQGASYNEQFF
>TRBJ2-5|NA|TRBV4-2|NA
TGTGCCAGCAGCCAACAGCCCCAGGGGGGCCTTTGGGAGACCCAGTACTTC
CASSQQPQGGLWETQYF
>TRBJ2-2|NA|TRBV19|NA
TGTGCCAGTAGTATAGAAGGAGCCGGGGAGCTGTTTTTT
CASSIEGAGELFF